One and the same sample provided the 11 T cell receptor beta chains below, sequenced in a study of tumour-infiltrating T cells in Burkitt lymphoma. The data were produced by immunoSEQ multiplex PCR, yet TCRdb's version contains in-frame clones alone and is incomplete. The sample includes about 2,200 clones, over 75% of them seen just once. The sequenced sample consisted of tumor tissue. These receptors were taken from a human donor with diffuse large B-cell lymphoma.

V usage is TRBV4-2 and J usage is TRBJ1-1; TRBD1 might be the D (5 bases). From germline, CDR1 is LGHNA and CDR2 YNFKEQ. The germline V and J ends were trimmed by 1 base and 1 base, with 10 bases remaining between them. The CDR3 has 15 amino acids. CDR3 in DNA: TGTGCCAGCAGCCAAGTCGCGGGGGGGAACACTGAAGCTTTCTTT. Translating gives CASSQVAGGNTEAFF.

This clone was counted a few times. The V gene is TRBV7-2, the J gene TRBJ2-5, with 10 bases fitting TRBD2. CDR1 SGHTA and CDR2 FQGNSA come from the germline V gene. Trimming took 6 bases from V and 2 from J; bases not matched to a gene: 6. The CDR3 spans 15 residues. CDR3 DNA: TGTGCCAGCAGGTACGGACTAGCGGAACAAGAGACCCAGTACTTC. Translating gives CASRYGLAEQETQYF. Supplemented by reference TRBV7-2 and TRBJ2-5, the full variable domain reads GAGVSQSPSNKVTEKGKDVELRCDPISGHTALYWYRQSLGQGLEFLIYFQGNSAPDKSGLPSDRFSAERTGGSVSTLTIQRTQQEDSAVYLCASRYGLAEQETQYFGPGTRLLVL.

This clone occurred a few times. This sequence joins TRBV11-2 and TRBJ2-2, with 9 bases lining up with TRBD1. CDR1 is SGHAT and CDR2 is FQNNGV in the germline V gene. CDR3 size: 15 residues. Trimming took 4 bases from V and 4 from J; bases not matched to a gene: 4. The DNA for the CDR3 is TGTGCCAGCAGCTCGCGGACAGGGGTCACCGGGGAGCTGTTTTTT. Its protein product is CASSSRTGVTGELFF.

The CDR3 bases are TGCGCCAGCAGCCTGAGCGGGACTTTGGCTGGAAACACCATATATTTT. Translation gives CASSLSGTLAGNTIYF. The chain uses TRBV5-1 and TRBJ1-3, with D perhaps matching TRBD1 (5 bases). CDR3 length: 16 residues. The ends were cut back, 4 bases at V and 2 bases at J, with 16 bases in the middle. In germline, CDR1 is SGHRS, CDR2 YFSETQ.

CDR3 loop: CASSLDGGLFVQYF. CDR3 DNA sequence: TGTGCCAGCAGCTTGGACGGGGGTCTCTTTGTGCAGTACTTC. This chain joins TRBV5-4 and TRBJ2-7; D perhaps matches TRBD2 (6 bases). Germline V CDR1 and CDR2: SGHNT, YYREEE (reference sequence). This CDR3 contains 14 residues. V lost 0 bases and J lost 9, with 16 bases in between.

The J gene is TRBJ2-2, the V gene TRBV11-1, with no clear D. V was shortened by 1 base and J by 2 bases, with 5 bases between the two germline ends. Germline loops: CDR1 SGHAT, CDR2 FQDESV (reference sequence). The CDR3 extends over 14 amino acids. CDR3 region: CASSLGINTGELFF. CDR3 nucleotides: TGTGCCAGCAGCTTAGGGATTAACACCGGGGAGCTGTTTTTT.

In its sample, this clone was seen a few times. The J gene is TRBJ1-2, the V gene TRBV5-5; D is possibly TRBD1 (5 bases). V lost 3 bases, J lost 6 bases, and 18 bases lay in between. This CDR3 has 15 amino acids. CDR1 is SGHKS and CDR2 is YYEKEE in the germline V gene (reference sequence). Written as DNA, the CDR3 is TGTGCCAGCAGCTGGAGACAGTTTAAGTTTGATGGCTACACCTTC. Its translation: CASSWRQFKFDGYTF.

J is TRBJ1-5 and V is TRBV7-6; tentatively, D is TRBD1 (6 bases). Trimming stripped 1 base from V and 7 bases from J, with 11 bases between. The CDR3 is 14 amino acids. Germline CDR1 and CDR2: SGHVS and FNYEAQ. The CDR3 coding sequence is TGTGCCAGCAGCTTAGTCAGGGGTGGACAGCCCCAGCATTTT. Its translation: CASSLVRGGQPQHF.

The chain couples TRBV19 to TRBJ1-1; D unclear. Germline loops: CDR1 LNHDA, CDR2 SQIVND (reference sequence). The CDR3 consists of 12 residues. Trimming removed 5 bases from V and 4 bases from J, with 8 bases in between. The CDR3 loop is CASSPDTTEAFF. The CDR3 DNA sequence: TGTGCCAGTAGTCCTGACACCACTGAAGCTTTCTTT.

This chain joins TRBV5-1 and TRBJ2-2, with D unresolved. From germline, CDR1 is SGHRS and CDR2 YFSETQ. The CDR3 covers 14 residues. V was shortened by 3 bases and J by 6 bases, with 12 bases between the two germline ends. The CDR3: CASSSALIPGELFF. The CDR3 DNA reads TGCGCCAGCAGCTCCGCGCTGATTCCCGGGGAGCTGTTTTTT.

The CDR3 is CASSLLIGTMNTEAFF. The CDR3 coding sequence is TGTGCCAGCAGCCTACTAATAGGCACCATGAACACTGAAGCTTTCTTT. The chain has TRBV14 and TRBJ1-1, with no clear D. Germline V gives CDR1 SGHDN, CDR2 FVKESK. CDR3 size: 16 residues. Trimming took off 4 bases at V and 0 bases at J, with 15 bases between the two ends.